The 22 T cell receptor beta chains below were found in one sample sequenced in a study of cytomegalovirus exposure and HLA in healthy donors. Amplification used 60 Vbeta primers and 13 Jbeta primers. Generated by immunoSEQ multiplex PCR, the TCRdb table keeps only in-frame clones and is missing some. This sample has nearly 200,000 clones, with 82% found just once. Sequencing used PBMCs. Receptor source: a boy aged 2 to 10 in good health and CMV-seronegative.

This chain uses TRBV29-1 with TRBJ1-2; 12 bases are shared with TRBD1. The CDR3 is made up of 12 amino acids. Per the germline V gene, CDR1 is SQVTM and CDR2 is ANQGSEA. The V gene end was trimmed by 6 bases and the J gene end by 8 bases; junction bases not matched to a gene: 4. The CDR3, as DNA: TGCAGCGTGGGACAGGGGGCGTACGGCTACACCTTC. Amino acids: CSVGQGAYGYTF. Using reference TRBV29-1 and TRBJ1-2 for the parts outside the CDR3, the full variable domain is SAVISQKPSRDICQRGTSLTIQCQVDSQVTMMFWYRQQPGQSLTLIATANQGSEATYESGFVIDKFPISRPNLTFSTLTVSNMSPEDSSIYLCSVGQGAYGYTFGSGTRLTVV.

The rearrangement joins TRBV7-2 to TRBJ1-2; 7 bases match TRBD1. CDR3 length: 16 amino acids. Germline V gives CDR1 SGHTA, CDR2 FQGNSA. V gave up 4 bases and J gave up 2 bases; unmatched junction bases: 10. The DNA for the CDR3 is TGTGCCAGCAGCTCCACCTCAGGGGGATGGAACTATGGCTACACCTTC. Its translation is CASSSTSGGWNYGYTF.

This clone appeared a few times. The CDR3 protein is CASTVGQFEAFF. CDR3 DNA: TGTGCCAGCACTGTTGGACAGTTTGAAGCTTTCTTT. J is TRBJ1-1 and V is TRBV6-6; D may be TRBD1 (6 bases). V was shortened by 7 bases and J by 7 bases, with 13 bases between the two germline ends. The V gene's germline CDR1 is MNHNY and CDR2 SVGAGI (reference sequence). This CDR3 has 12 residues.

The rearrangement links TRBV5-4 to TRBJ2-5; D perhaps matches TRBD1 (5 bases). Germline V gene lookup returns CDR1 SGHNT and CDR2 YYREEE (reference sequence). The V end lost 0 bases, the J end lost 3 bases, and 6 bases lay between the germline ends. The CDR3 length is 13 residues. The CDR3 bases are TGTGCCAGCAGCTTGGACAGGAAAGAGACCCAGTACTTC. Translating it yields CASSLDRKETQYF.

The table lists this clone with a count of one. Other DNA sequences in this specimen translate into the identical CDR3. The chain couples TRBV6-5 to TRBJ2-5; the match to TRBD2 covers 8 bases. Unmatched junction bases numbered 1, after V lost 2 bases and J lost 5 bases. The CDR3 has 13 amino acids. CDR1 MNHEY and CDR2 SVGAGI come from the germline V gene. In DNA form, the CDR3 reads TGTGCCAGCAGTTACCGGGGGGGGGAGACCCAGTACTTC. Translation gives CASSYRGGETQYF.

The chain couples TRBV7-2 to TRBJ1-1; a possible D gene is TRBD1 (5 bases). CDR1 SGHTA and CDR2 FQGNSA come from the germline V gene. The CDR3 consists of 15 residues. V was shortened by 5 bases and J by 5 bases, with 18 bases between the two germline ends. CDR3 DNA: TGTGCCAGCAGCGTCGCAAGGGGTTGGGGTACTGAAGCTTTCTTT. Translating it yields CASSVARGWGTEAFF.

V gene TRBV9 combines with J gene TRBJ2-4, with a weak D call TRBD1 (5 bases). Germline loops: CDR1 SGDLS, CDR2 YYNGEE. The ends were cut back, 0 bases at V and 5 bases at J, with 18 bases in the middle. This CDR3 has 17 residues. CDR3 region: CASSVGGGPSVENIQYF. The CDR3 DNA follows: TGTGCCAGCAGCGTAGGGGGCGGACCTTCCGTGGAAAACATTCAGTACTTC.

The rearrangement links TRBV5-4 to TRBJ2-5, with 11 bases identical to TRBD2. This CDR3 comprises 16 residues. After removal of 1 base from V and 4 bases from J, the junction contained 6 bases not matched to a gene. Per germline, CDR1 SGHNT and CDR2 YYREEE (reference sequence). CDR3 loop: CASSLISGGARETQYF. The DNA for the CDR3 is TGTGCCAGCAGCTTGATTAGCGGGGGGGCCAGAGAGACCCAGTACTTC.

This clone was counted once. V gene TRBV5-1 combines with J gene TRBJ1-3; 8 nucleotides match TRBD1. J lost 2 bases, V lost 5 bases, and 3 bases had no gene match. This CDR3 is 14 amino acids long. CDR1 SGHRS and CDR2 YFSETQ come from the germline V gene. The chain's CDR3 is CASRKQGAGNTIYF. The CDR3 bases are TGCGCCAGCAGGAAACAGGGGGCTGGAAACACCATATATTTT.

The chain couples TRBV7-9 to TRBJ1-2; a weak D match, TRBD1 (5 bases). With 5 bases removed from V and 7 bases from J, the gap between germline ends came to 14 bases. The CDR3 is 13 residues long. CDR1 is SEHNR and CDR2 is FQNEAQ in the germline V gene (reference sequence). CDR3 amino acids: CASSPGEWSGYTF. CDR3 sequence (DNA): TGTGCCAGCAGCCCGGGGGAGTGGAGTGGCTACACCTTC.

The CDR3 DNA reads TGTGCCAGCAGTGAGGCAGGGGGGCGGAACACTGAAGCTTTCTTT. Translated: CASSEAGGRNTEAFF. This rearrangement joins TRBV25-1 to TRBJ1-1; TRBD1 matches 7 bases. V lost 3 bases to trimming and J lost 1 base; unmatched junction nucleotides: 5. In germline, CDR1 is MGHDK, CDR2 SYGVNS. This CDR3 is 15 amino acids long.

V gene TRBV5-4 combines with J gene TRBJ1-1; a possible D gene is TRBD1 (6 bases). This CDR3 is 16 amino acids long. V lost 0 bases and J lost 5, with 17 bases in between. CDR1 is SGHNT, CDR2 YYREEE, per germline (reference sequence). The CDR3 loop is CASSLAERGGRTEAFF. As DNA, the CDR3 is TGTGCCAGCAGCTTGGCCGAAAGGGGGGGTAGAACTGAAGCTTTCTTT.

The chain links TRBV6-5 to TRBJ2-5; weak D call: TRBD1 (5 bases). TRBJ2-7 explains the end of the DNA better; the J call may be wrong. This CDR3 comprises 15 residues. Germline CDR1 reads MNHEY; CDR2 reads SVGAGI. The CDR3 protein is CASSYTGRRTYEQYF. The CDR3 DNA reads TGTGCCAGCAGTTACACAGGCAGGCGTACCTACGAGCAGTACTTC.

The gene calls are TRBV18 and TRBJ1-6; weak D call: TRBD1 (6 bases). The CDR3 has 16 residues. V gave up 2 bases and J gave up 0 bases, with 8 bases separating them. CDR1 and CDR2 (germline): KGHSH, LQKENI. The CDR3 DNA reads TGTGCCAGCTCACCAAACAGGGACTCCTATAATTCACCCCTCCACTTT. It is translated as CASSPNRDSYNSPLHF. Full variable domain (remainder filled in from reference TRBV18 and TRBJ1-6): NAGVMQNPRHLVRRRGQEARLRCSPMKGHSHVYWYRQLPEEGLKFMVYLQKENIIDESGMPKERFSAEFPKEGPSILRIQQVVRGDSAAYFCASSPNRDSYNSPLHFGNGTRLTVT.

The chain is built from TRBV5-4 and TRBJ1-1; the D is unclear. CDR1 and CDR2 from the germline V gene are SGHNT and YYREEE (reference sequence). The V gene lost 2 bases and the J gene lost 1 base, with 12 bases spanning the gap. CDR3 length: 15 residues. In DNA, the CDR3 is TGTGCCAGCAGCTTTGGCTGGGCCGCGAACACTGAAGCTTTCTTT. As protein: CASSFGWAANTEAFF.

The chain combines TRBV5-4 with TRBJ2-7; the D is unclear. This CDR3 comprises 12 residues. Trimming stripped 1 base from V and 0 bases from J, with 2 bases between. Germline V lookup: CDR1 SGHNT, CDR2 YYREEE (reference sequence). CDR3 amino acids: CASSLYSYEQYF. The DNA of the CDR3 is TGTGCCAGCAGCTTGTACTCCTACGAGCAGTACTTC.

CDR3 in amino acids: CASSTRTSGRSGANVLTF. DNA of the CDR3: TGCGCCAGCAGCACCCGGACTAGCGGCCGCTCTGGGGCCAACGTCCTGACTTTC. The J gene is TRBJ2-6, the V gene TRBV5-1, with 10 bases that match TRBD2. Trimming removed 4 bases from V and 0 bases from J; junction bases left unmatched: 7. Germline CDR1 and CDR2: SGHRS and YFSETQ. The CDR3 spans 18 residues.

This clone was counted only a few times. This rearrangement joins TRBV7-2 to TRBJ2-3, with D perhaps matching TRBD2 (5 bases). The CDR3 covers 15 residues. V dropped 5 bases and J dropped 2 bases, with 14 bases sitting between them. Germline values: CDR1 SGHTA, CDR2 FQGNSA. The CDR3 region has the DNA TGTGCCAGCAGCGTCGGGGTTTACCACACAGATACGCAGTATTTT. Encoded protein: CASSVGVYHTDTQYF.

This clone appeared once. V usage is TRBV29-1 and J usage is TRBJ1-2; no reliable D call. Deletions cut 2 bases from V and 4 bases from J, with 11 bases between. This CDR3 region has 13 residues. Germline V gene lookup returns CDR1 SQVTM and CDR2 ANQGSEA. The CDR3 sequence: CSVEPGLGYGYTF. CDR3 nucleotides: TGCAGCGTTGAACCGGGGTTAGGCTATGGCTACACCTTC.

The genes are TRBV4-2 and TRBJ2-1, with 7 bases aligning to TRBD2. Trimming removed 4 bases from V and 2 bases from J; junction bases left unmatched: 5. The CDR3 totals 15 residues. Germline lookup yields CDR1 LGHNA and CDR2 YNFKEQ. CDR3 nucleotide sequence: TGTGCCAGCAGCCCGGCGGGACTAACCTACAATGAGCAGTTCTTC. Translating it yields CASSPAGLTYNEQFF.

This chain links TRBV18 with TRBJ2-1, with D possibly TRBD1 on 5 matching bases. Trimming removed 2 bases at V and 8 bases at J, with 10 bases between. This CDR3 region has 13 residues. CDR1 is KGHSH, CDR2 LQKENI, per germline. CDR3 loop: CASSPGAPYEQFF. In nucleotides, the CDR3 is TGTGCCAGCTCACCAGGGGCCCCTTATGAGCAGTTCTTC.

The V gene is TRBV11-3, the J gene TRBJ2-3, with 9 bases fitting TRBD2. CDR1 SGHNT and CDR2 YENEEA come from the germline V gene. Germline trimming cut 5 bases from V and 4 bases from J; bases unmatched to any gene: 10. This CDR3 is 16 amino acids long. CDR3 loop: CASSLSGGGGPDTQYF. The CDR3 coding sequence is TGTGCCAGCAGCCTTAGCGGGGGTGGGGGCCCAGATACGCAGTATTTT.